This T cell receptor (beta chain) came from a study of CD8+ T cells in alopecia areata. Looking at the study overall: Donors of skin were C3H/HeJ mice aged 6-12 months with spontaneous alopecia, and recipients were roughly 7-10-week-old female C3H/HeJ mice. Study-wide results and caveats: Normal skin contains resident alphabeta T cells, and these are also sequenced in scalp samples.

The CDR3 sequence is 14 residues long. Germline CDR1 FNHDT, CDR2 SITEND (reference sequence). To note about this clone: Antigen specificity is unknown. Mouse gene names and germline throughout. The read comes to an end 4 residues before the CDR3 does, leaving the germline J gene to fill in the end.

RNA was isolated and reverse transcribed to cDNA, the sequencing template. This table comes from immunoSEQ multiplex PCR, and its TCRdb copy is limited to in-frame clones, with some not included. Singletons are absent from the sample, which has approximately 110,000 clones. Sequencing was performed on lesional skin. The source of this sequence is a C3H/HeJ mouse with alopecia areata. The mouse line has the MHC haplotype H2-k. This chain joins TRBV19 and TRBJ2-7, with a possible D match to TRBD1 (5 bases). CDR3 bases read: TGTGCCAGCAGTATCACCGGGCAGGGAGAT. The encoded protein is CASSITGQGD. The full CDR3 is CASSITGQGDEQYF.